The rows below give T cell receptor beta chains drawn from one sample of a study of neurological immune-mediated disorders. TCRdb redid the calling of the 5' RACE reads with MiXCR, one entry per CDR3 protein. The repertoire holds about 80,000 distinct CDR3 sequences, with roughly 4.7% as singletons. The sample consisted of PBMCs. These receptors all come from a woman aged 25 to 45 with multiple sclerosis. Each CDR3 is given with its conserved first and last residue. Each record gives: V gene, clone size, D gene, J gene, CDR3 protein, CDR3 DNA. D genes are given only for firm matches. Clone sizes are given selectively: once, few, many, or a class where the clone is expanded.

TRBV3-1	.	.	TRBJ1-2	CASSQAPETLIYGYTF	TGTGCCAGCAGCCAAGCCCCGGAGACCTTGATCTATGGCTACACCTTC
TRBV24-1	many	.	TRBJ2-2	CATSDPGHGDTGELFF	TGTGCCACCAGTGACCCTGGACACGGAGACACCGGGGAGCTGTTTTTT
TRBV5-1	many	TRBD1	TRBJ2-7	CASSVGTALSYEQYF	TGCGCCAGCAGCGTAGGGACAGCCCTTTCCTACGAGCAGTACTTC
TRBV28	many	.	TRBJ1-2	CASSLPRGRASGYTF	TGTGCCAGCAGTTTACCGAGGGGTAGAGCATCCGGCTACACCTTC
TRBV5-1	.	.	TRBJ2-1	CASSVDSPGSNEQFF	TGCGCCAGCAGCGTGGACTCCCCGGGAAGTAATGAGCAGTTCTTC
TRBV5-1	many	.	TRBJ2-2	CASSLAVDSSNTGELFF	TGCGCCAGCAGCTTGGCCGTGGACAGTTCAAACACCGGGGAGCTGTTTTTT
TRBV20-1	.	.	TRBJ1-1	CSARDPGHPNTAAFF	TGTAGTGCTAGAGATCCGGGACACCCGAACACTGCAGCTTTCTTT
TRBV5-8	.	.	TRBJ1-2	CASSLSGTRDYGYTF	TGTGCCAGCAGCTTGTCAGGGACGAGAGACTATGGCTACACCTTC
TRBV18	many	.	TRBJ1-1	CASSPSRGRTEAFF	TGTGCCAGCTCACCCTCGAGGGGCAGAACTGAAGCTTTCTTT
TRBV7-8	many	.	TRBJ1-2	CASDGYTF	TGTGCCAGCGATGGCTACACCTTC
TRBV5-1	few	TRBD1	TRBJ2-7	CASRETGYEQYF	TGCGCCAGCAGAGAGACAGGGTACGAGCAGTACTTC
TRBV20-1	.	TRBD1	TRBJ1-1	CSARIRDRGDEAFF	TGCAGTGCTCGTATTAGGGACAGGGGGGATGAAGCTTTCTTT
TRBV28	.	.	TRBJ1-6	CASSANSPLHF	TGTGCCAGCTCTGCCAATTCACCCCTCCACTTT
TRBV2	many	TRBD2	TRBJ2-3	CASRKLAGVRGDTQYF	TGTGCCAGCAGAAAACTAGCGGGAGTACGAGGAGATACGCAGTATTTT
TRBV20-1	.	.	TRBJ1-5	CSASSGMMRPQHF	TGCAGTGCTAGTTCGGGGATGATGCGGCCCCAGCATTTT
TRBV24-1	many	TRBD2	TRBJ2-1	CATSGEGLYNEQFF	TGTGCCACCAGTGGGGAGGGTTTGTACAATGAGCAGTTCTTC
TRBV11-2	many	.	TRBJ2-1	CASSLDRGDEQFF	TGTGCCAGCAGCTTAGACAGGGGGGATGAGCAGTTCTTC
TRBV10-3	.	.	TRBJ2-7	CAISESVLLGASMHEQYF	TGTGCCATCAGTGAGTCCGTACTCCTGGGGGCCTCGATGCACGAGCAGTACTTC
TRBV9	few	.	TRBJ1-3	CASSADGNTIYF	TGTGCCAGCAGCGCGGACGGAAACACCATATATTTT
TRBV27	many	.	TRBJ2-1	CASSWGGRFNEQFF	TGTGCCAGCAGTTGGGGGGGCCGTTTCAATGAGCAGTTCTTC
TRBV20-1	many	TRBD2	TRBJ2-3	CSARGGTTILPDTQYF	TGCAGTGCTAGAGGGGGGACTACTATTCTGCCAGATACGCAGTATTTT
TRBV11-2	many	TRBD1	TRBJ2-4	CASSLTGAHIQYF	TGTGCCAGCAGCTTAACAGGGGCGCACATTCAGTACTTC
TRBV6-6	many	.	TRBJ1-6	CASNLGGSAYNSPLHF	TGTGCCAGCAACTTAGGGGGATCGGCCTATAATTCACCCCTCCACTTT
TRBV7-2	many	TRBD1	TRBJ2-3	CASSPDRGADTQYF	TGTGCCAGCAGCCCGGACAGGGGAGCAGATACGCAGTATTTT
TRBV6-2/TRBV6-3	many	TRBD2	TRBJ2-3	CASRRRSTGLRAGDTQYF	TGTGCCAGCCGAAGACGTTCTACGGGACTACGAGCTGGGGATACGCAGTATTTT
TRBV20-1	few	.	TRBJ2-5	CSARDPLSRVETQYF	TGCAGTGCTAGAGATCCCCTAAGCCGAGTAGAGACCCAGTACTTC
TRBV6-2/TRBV6-3	many	.	TRBJ1-1	CASSFLPAASEAFF	TGTGCCAGCAGTTTCCTTCCGGCAGCCTCTGAAGCTTTCTTT
TRBV5-1	.	.	TRBJ2-5	CASSPSRQSGTTQYF	TGCGCCAGCAGCCCATCCAGACAGTCCGGAACGACCCAGTACTTC
TRBV5-5	many	.	TRBJ2-3	CASSSMTGFTDTQYF	TGTGCCAGCAGCTCGATGACAGGCTTCACAGATACGCAGTATTTT
TRBV20-1	many	TRBD2	TRBJ2-2	CSASGRPTGELFF	TGCAGTGCTAGCGGGAGGCCCACCGGGGAGCTGTTTTTT
TRBV10-3	many	TRBD1	TRBJ2-1	CAISELVSGQGYNEQFF	TGTGCCATCAGTGAGTTAGTATCGGGACAGGGTTACAATGAGCAGTTCTTC
TRBV27	many	.	TRBJ2-7	CASRSMGYEQYF	TGTGCCAGCAGGTCCATGGGGTACGAGCAGTACTTC
TRBV5-1	many	.	TRBJ2-1	CASSLIRPRGHNEQFF	TGCGCCAGCAGCTTGATACGGCCACGCGGGCACAATGAGCAGTTCTTC
TRBV5-1	many	.	TRBJ2-2	CASSSRSVNTGELFF	TGCGCCAGCAGCTCAAGATCTGTGAACACCGGGGAGCTGTTTTTT
TRBV24-1	many	.	TRBJ2-2	CATSDWFQGDTGELFF	TGTGCCACCAGTGATTGGTTCCAGGGTGACACCGGGGAGCTGTTTTTT
TRBV5-1	many	.	TRBJ2-7	CASSLDPHPTYEQYF	TGCGCCAGCAGCTTGGACCCGCACCCTACCTACGAGCAGTACTTC
TRBV7-8	few	.	TRBJ2-2	CASSLVGKTNTGELFF	TGTGCCAGCAGCTTAGTTGGGAAGACGAACACCGGGGAGCTGTTTTTT
TRBV15	.	.	TRBJ1-4	CATSRDLSVNEKLFF	TGTGCCACCAGCAGAGATCTCTCCGTGAATGAAAAACTGTTTTTT
TRBV14	few	.	TRBJ2-2	CASSQDSVGNTGELFF	TGTGCCAGCAGCCAAGACAGCGTCGGGAACACCGGGGAGCTGTTTTTT
TRBV5-1	few	TRBD2	TRBJ2-3	CASSLDGVLAATDTQYF	TGCGCCAGCAGCTTGGACGGGGTACTAGCGGCCACAGATACGCAGTATTTT
TRBV20-1	many	.	TRBJ2-1	CSAYRAKYNEQFF	TGCAGTGCCTACAGGGCGAAATACAATGAGCAGTTCTTC
TRBV12-3/TRBV12-4	many	.	TRBJ1-2	CASSFRGNYGYTF	TGTGCCAGCAGTTTTCGGGGGAACTATGGCTACACCTTC
TRBV5-6	many	.	TRBJ2-1	CASSITTGHSSYNEQFF	TGTGCCAGCAGCATCACAACGGGCCACAGCTCCTACAATGAGCAGTTCTTC
TRBV5-1	many	.	TRBJ2-7	CASSLETGDYEQYF	TGCGCCAGCAGCTTGGAGACAGGTGACTACGAGCAGTACTTC
TRBV5-1	many	.	TRBJ2-1	CASRGSDAHEQFF	TGCGCCAGCAGAGGGAGCGACGCACATGAGCAGTTCTTC
TRBV20-1	.	.	TRBJ1-5	CSARKQGINQPQHF	TGCAGTGCTAGGAAACAGGGAATAAATCAGCCCCAGCATTTT